This T cell receptor (beta chain) was retrieved from a study of CD8+ T cells in alopecia areata. The overall study: Patients in the treated group were given tofacitinib by mouth, 5 to 10 mg twice a day. The tofacitinib course ran for 6 to 18 months and was followed by 6 months off drug. Study results and limitations: Under tofacitinib, numerous expanded lesional clonotypes remained detectable in scalp and blood. Patients displayed less clarity in TCR sharing than mice, a finding possibly related to HLA.

Following extraction, RNA underwent reverse transcription to cDNA, which served as the sequencing template. The repertoire was sequenced with immunoSEQ multiplex PCR; TCRdb's copy has only in-frame clones and lacks some. The profile shows roughly 180,000 clones, around 51% of them singletons. CDR1 is MNHEY and CDR2 is SVGAGI in the germline V gene. This CDR3 region has 16 residues. After removal of 4 bases from V and 3 bases from J, the junction contained 5 bases not matched to a gene. A few counts support this clone. Its antigen is still unknown. Indicated treatment: oral pan-JAK inhibitor, 5-10 mg twice daily.

The sample in question was CD8+ T cells sorted from blood, obtained around week 54, from a patient treated with tofacitinib. The chain employs TRBV6-5 and TRBJ2-5; 13 bases align to TRBD2. The sequence came from a human donor with alopecia areata. The CDR3 DNA follows: TGTGCCAGCAGTTCACGACTAGCGGGGGGAAAAGAGACCCAGTACTTC. This encodes CASSSRLAGGKETQYF.